Below are 25 T cell receptor beta chains sequenced from a single sample in a study of blood T cell repertoires in COVID-19. Measured with immunoSEQ multiplex PCR; TCRdb has only the in-frame clones, and not every one. The data hold roughly 68,000 clones, with roughly 85% observed a single time. The sample taken for sequencing was peripheral blood. The receptors derive from a woman aged 50 to 65 with COVID-19, enrolled during active disease.

In nucleotides, the CDR3 is TGTGCCAGCAGCGTAAGAGGGACAGAAAACAATGAGCAGTTCTTC. Its protein product is CASSVRGTENNEQFF. The V gene is TRBV9, the J gene TRBJ2-1; 7 bases map to TRBD1. In germline, CDR1 is SGDLS, CDR2 YYNGEE. V shed 1 base and J 5 bases; nucleotides not matched to a gene: 6. The CDR3 runs to 15 residues.

For the CDR3, the DNA is TGCAGCATTAGCGGGAACCACGATAAGAGCTCCTACAATGAGCAGTTCTTC. Its protein is CSISGNHDKSSYNEQFF. V usage is TRBV29-1 and J usage is TRBJ2-1; 8 nucleotides align to TRBD2. V was pared by 8 bases and J by 0 bases, with 15 bases of the junction left unmatched. The CDR3 sequence is 17 residues long. CDR1 and CDR2 from the germline V gene are SQVTM and ANQGSEA.

The chain recombines TRBV27 with TRBJ1-6, with D possibly matching TRBD1 (6 bases). Germline V gene lookup returns CDR1 MNHEY and CDR2 SMNVEV (reference sequence). The length of the CDR3 is 16 residues. V was shortened by 1 base and J by 4 bases, with 11 bases between the two germline ends. The CDR3 sequence is CASSLLGAKYNSPLHF. In DNA, the CDR3 is TGTGCCAGCAGTTTATTGGGGGCGAAATATAATTCACCCCTCCACTTT.

CDR3 region: CACSENEQFF. DNA of the CDR3: TGTGCCTGTAGCGAGAATGAGCAGTTCTTC. The chain is built from TRBV2 and TRBJ2-1, with D possibly being TRBD2 (5 bases). The CDR3 sequence is 10 residues long. Trimming removed 11 bases from V and 7 bases from J, with 9 bases in between. Germline V gene data show CDR1 as SNHLY and CDR2 as FYNNEI.

The chain couples TRBV11-2 to TRBJ2-1; TRBD1 might be the D (5 bases). This CDR3 spans 14 amino acids. Trimming took 0 bases from V and 12 from J, leaving 15 bases between them. Looked up from germline, CDR1 is SGHAT and CDR2 is FQNNGV. The CDR3 sequence is CASSLDPISQGQFF. In DNA, the CDR3 is TGTGCCAGCAGCTTAGATCCGATTTCTCAGGGGCAGTTCTTC.

A few counts support this clone. V and J are TRBV6-5 and TRBJ1-2, with TRBD1 as a possible D gene (5 bases). CDR1 is MNHEY, CDR2 SVGAGI, per germline. Between the trimmed V and J ends, which lost 4 bases and 3 bases, there was a span of 9 bases. The CDR3 is 13 amino acids. The CDR3 nucleotides read TGTGCCAGCAGTTTAGGGGCCGACTATGGCTACACCTTC. Amino acid sequence: CASSLGADYGYTF.

The V call is TRBV28, the J call TRBJ2-2; D not certain. V lost 6 bases, J lost 3 bases, and 11 bases lay in between. The germline V gene has CDR1 MDHEN and CDR2 SYDVKM. CDR3 size: 14 residues. This chain's CDR3 is CASRLSTYTGELFF. The CDR3 DNA reads TGTGCCAGCAGACTTTCTACGTACACCGGGGAGCTGTTTTTT. The variable domain in full, completed from reference TRBV28 and TRBJ2-2, reads DVKVTQSSRYLVKRTGEKVFLECVQDMDHENMFWYRQDPGLGLRLIYFSYDVKMKEKGDIPEGYSVSREKKERFSLILESASTNQTSMYLCASRLSTYTGELFFGEGSRLTVL.

The V gene is TRBV6-1, the J gene TRBJ2-7; possible D gene TRBD2, 5 bases. The V gene's germline CDR1 is MNHNS and CDR2 SASEGT. Trimming took 3 bases from V and 0 from J, leaving 9 bases between them. The CDR3 length is 14 residues. The CDR3 loop reads CASSDGGVSYEQYF. Written as DNA, the CDR3 is TGTGCCAGCAGTGACGGAGGAGTCTCCTACGAGCAGTACTTC.

The chain is built from TRBV9 and TRBJ2-7, with TRBD1 as a possible D gene (6 bases). The CDR3 runs 14 residues. The germline gives CDR1 SGDLS, CDR2 YYNGEE. Trimming left V 0 bases short and J 7 bases short, with 14 bases between. The DNA for the CDR3 is TGTGCCAGCAGCGTAGAGGGGGTCATCGGGGAGCAGTACTTC. Encoded protein: CASSVEGVIGEQYF.

The chain is built from TRBV2 and TRBJ1-4, with a weak D call TRBD1 (5 bases). This CDR3 contains 16 residues. CDR1 and CDR2 (germline): SNHLY, FYNNEI. Trimming left V 5 bases short and J 0 bases short, with 13 bases between. The chain's CDR3 is CASSRTIFATNEKLFF. The CDR3 DNA reads as TGTGCCAGCAGTAGGACAATATTTGCAACTAATGAAAAACTGTTTTTT.

This rearrangement joins TRBV6-5 to TRBJ2-7, with TRBD1 matching 8 bases. Trimming at V came to 8 bases and at J to 2 bases, leaving 2 bases not matched to a gene. This CDR3 is 12 amino acids long. Germline CDR1 MNHEY, CDR2 SVGAGI. CDR3 region: CASEDRAYEQYF. CDR3 bases: TGTGCCAGCGAGGACAGGGCCTACGAGCAGTACTTC.

The chain joins TRBV7-9 to TRBJ1-5; D perhaps matches TRBD1 (6 bases). CDR3 length: 13 residues. Germline CDR1 SEHNR, CDR2 FQNEAQ (reference sequence). Trimming removed 1 base from V and 9 bases from J, with 10 bases in between. The CDR3, as DNA: TGTGCCAGCAGCTTAGGGCAGGGGAGGCCCCAGCATTTT. The encoded protein is CASSLGQGRPQHF.

V usage is TRBV5-8 and J usage is TRBJ2-3, with no clear D. CDR3 size: 12 residues. Looked up from germline, CDR1 is SGHTS and CDR2 is YDEGEE. V lost 4 bases and J lost 5, with 8 bases in between. The CDR3 DNA reads as TGTGCCAGCAGCCTCCTCGGAGATACGCAGTATTTT. Translating gives CASSLLGDTQYF.

This chain connects TRBV18 to TRBJ2-5; D remains ambiguous. V was pared by 1 base and J by 2 bases, with 5 bases between. Germline-derived CDR1 and CDR2 are KGHSH and LQKENI. This CDR3 comprises 13 residues. This CDR3 reads CASSPRVQETQYF. In DNA, the CDR3 is TGTGCCAGCTCACCACGCGTTCAAGAGACCCAGTACTTC.

The J gene is TRBJ1-3, the V gene TRBV20-1; D is uncertain. The germline V gene encodes CDR1 DFQATT and CDR2 SNEGSKA (reference sequence). Trimming took off 3 bases at V and 4 bases at J, with 10 bases between the two ends. This CDR3 contains 13 residues. The CDR3 bases are TGCAGTGCTAGTCCGGGAAGAGGAAACACCATATATTTT. As protein: CSASPGRGNTIYF.

The gene calls are TRBV11-3 and TRBJ1-3, with a tentative D call TRBD1 (6 bases). The CDR3 consists of 15 residues. V shed 8 bases and J shed 5 bases, with 19 bases lying between them. Germline-derived CDR1 and CDR2 are SGHNT and YENEEA. CDR3 nucleotide sequence: TGTGCCAGCGCGGATATACAGGGTCCCAGAAACACCATATATTTT. Residues: CASADIQGPRNTIYF.

In nucleotides, the CDR3 is TGTGCCTGGAGTGTCGGGTTTTACGAGCAGTACTTC. Its protein is CAWSVGFYEQYF. This rearrangement joins TRBV30 to TRBJ2-7; no reliable D call. Trimming removed 0 bases from V and 4 bases from J, with 7 bases in between. The germline gives CDR1 GTSNPN, CDR2 SVGIG (reference sequence). The CDR3 runs to 12 residues.

This sequence joins TRBV9 and TRBJ2-2; possible D gene TRBD2, 6 bases. Trimming took off 0 bases at V and 5 bases at J, with 11 bases between the two ends. Germline assignment: CDR1 SGDLS and CDR2 YYNGEE. There are 15 residues in the CDR3. This CDR3 is CASSVGTGLTGELFF. The CDR3 bases are TGTGCCAGCAGCGTAGGAACGGGACTTACCGGGGAGCTGTTTTTT.

This chain joins TRBV27 and TRBJ2-2; 11 nucleotides line up with TRBD2. Looked up from germline, CDR1 is MNHEY and CDR2 is SMNVEV (reference sequence). CDR3 size: 13 residues. The J segment lost 4 bases and the V segment lost 8 bases, leaving 0 bases of the junction unmatched. CDR3 residues: CASGTSGTGELFF. The CDR3 DNA reads as TGTGCCAGCGGGACTAGCGGCACCGGGGAGCTGTTTTTT.

The rearrangement links TRBV18 to TRBJ1-1; 10 bases map to TRBD1. Germline assignment: CDR1 KGHSH and CDR2 LQKENI. This CDR3 has 14 residues. J gave up 1 base and V 6 bases, and 2 bases lay outside the gene matches. The CDR3 sequence: CASSRDRGNTEAFF. The CDR3 DNA follows: TGTGCCAGCTCCCGGGACAGGGGGAACACTGAAGCTTTCTTT.

This chain joins TRBV19 and TRBJ1-2, with D possibly TRBD1 on 6 matching bases. The CDR3 loop spans 15 amino acids. Trimming took 6 bases from V and 7 from J, leaving 21 bases between them. Germline CDR1 LNHDA, CDR2 SQIVND (reference sequence). The CDR3 nucleotides are TGTGCCAGTAGCCGATCGAGGAACAGGGTGGGTGGCTACACCTTC. Translating it yields CASSRSRNRVGGYTF.

This chain joins TRBV5-4 and TRBJ2-1; TRBD2 agrees at 9 bases. CDR3 size: 15 residues. V lost 0 bases, J lost 6 bases, and 4 bases stayed unmatched. In germline, CDR1 is SGHNT, CDR2 YYREEE (reference sequence). The CDR3 nucleotides are TGTGCCAGCAGCTTGGGCGGGAGGGTCCGCAATGAGCAGTTCTTC. Amino acids: CASSLGGRVRNEQFF. The full variable domain, with the rest looked up from reference TRBV5-4 and TRBJ2-1, is ETGVTQSPTHLIKTRGQQVTLRCSSQSGHNTVSWYQQALGQGPQFIFQYYREEENGRGNFPPRFSGLQFPNYSSELNVNALELDDSALYLCASSLGGRVRNEQFFGPGTRLTVL.

The V call is TRBV10-3, the J call TRBJ2-1; 8 nucleotides align to TRBD1. Germline assignment: CDR1 ENHRY and CDR2 SYGVKD. The V segment lost 5 bases and the J segment 4 bases; nucleotides outside the gene matches: 10. The length of the CDR3 is 16 residues. CDR3 sequence reads: CAISTPGQGQYNEQFF. CDR3 in DNA: TGTGCCATCAGTACTCCCGGACAGGGCCAGTACAATGAGCAGTTCTTC.

The J gene is TRBJ2-1, the V gene TRBV28; D might be TRBD2 (6 bases). The CDR3 is 14 residues long. CDR1 MDHEN and CDR2 SYDVKM come from the germline V gene. V lost 4 bases, J lost 7 bases, and 14 bases lay in between. Here the CDR3 reads CASSYFGDSNEQFF. In DNA, the CDR3 is TGTGCCAGCAGTTATTTCGGGGACTCGAATGAGCAGTTCTTC.

The chain recombines TRBV7-6 with TRBJ2-1, with D possibly being TRBD2 (6 bases). The CDR3 is made up of 15 amino acids. The germline V and J ends were trimmed by 1 base and 1 base, with 8 bases remaining between them. Germline V lookup: CDR1 SGHVS, CDR2 FNYEAQ. The CDR3 protein is CASSLDGSSYNEQFF. CDR3 bases: TGTGCCAGCAGCTTAGACGGGAGTTCCTACAATGAGCAGTTCTTC.